This TCR beta chain was sequenced during a study of blood T cell repertoires in COVID-19. The CDR3 extends over 11 amino acids. Trimming cost V 10 bases and J 4 bases, with 10 bases left between them. Germline V gives CDR1 LNHDA, CDR2 SQIVND (reference sequence). The table came from immunoSEQ multiplex PCR; TCRdb's copy has only in-frame clones and leaves some out. The table records approximately 68,000 clones, around 83% of them present only once. The TCR originated in a woman aged 60-75 years with acute or convalescent COVID-19. The chain recombines TRBV19 with TRBJ1-1, with unresolved D. Material: peripheral blood. CDR3 DNA: TGTGCCACCCGCCTCGGCACTGAAGCTTTCTTT. Translated, it gives CATRLGTEAFF.